The 24 T cell receptor beta chains presented below share a single source sample, sequenced in a study of monozygotic twins with inflammatory bowel disease. No DNA is given; TCRdb re-called the 5' RACE reads and lists each CDR3 protein once. The specimen's table records about 330,000 distinct CDR3 sequences. The sequenced sample was blood. Source of these receptors: a human donor with ulcerative colitis or Crohn's disease, or a healthy co-twin of an affected twin (not recorded which).

The chain employs TRBV5-1 and TRBJ2-5. Germline CDR1 is SGHRS and CDR2 is YFSETQ. The CDR3 spans 16 residues. This CDR3 is CASSVGPTGDQETQYF. Combining the CDR3 with reference TRBV5-1 and TRBJ2-5 gives the whole variable domain KAGVTQTPRYLIKTRGQQVTLSCSPISGHRSVSWYQQTPGQGLQFLFEYFSETQRNKGNFPGRFSGRQFSNSRSEMNVSTLELGDSALYLCASSVGPTGDQETQYFGPGTRLLVL.

This chain joins TRBV7-9 and TRBJ2-5; the D call from TCRdb, TRBD2, cannot be confirmed without DNA. Germline assignment: CDR1 SEHNR and CDR2 FQNEAQ (reference sequence). The CDR3 is made up of 15 amino acids. CDR3 sequence: CASSLLTSGKETQYF.

The chain couples TRBV4-1 to TRBJ1-3. This CDR3 contains 16 residues. Germline loops: CDR1 MGHRA, CDR2 YSYEKL. CDR3 in amino acids: CASSLSQGSSGNTIYF.

V is TRBV20-1 and J is TRBJ2-1; TCRdb picks TRBD2, but there is no DNA to check that call. The germline gives CDR1 DFQATT, CDR2 SNEGSKA (reference sequence). The CDR3 totals 12 residues. The CDR3 region is CSAGAVHVVQFF.

The CDR3 here is CASSLAGGRGDNEQFF. The rearrangement joins TRBV7-2 to TRBJ2-1; TCRdb indicates TRBD1, and absent DNA this call remains unverified. CDR3 size: 16 residues. Germline V lookup: CDR1 SGHTA, CDR2 FQGNSA.

The chain joins TRBV7-6 to TRBJ2-1; lacking DNA, the TRBD1 call made by TCRdb goes unchecked. The CDR3 spans 12 residues. The germline V gene encodes CDR1 SGHVS and CDR2 FNYEAQ. The CDR3 loop reads CASSFVQGEQFF. Drawing the rest from reference TRBV7-6 and TRBJ2-1, the complete variable domain is GAGVSQSPRYKVTKRGQDVALRCDPISGHVSLYWYRQALGQGPEFLTYFNYEAQQDKSGLPNDRFSAERPEGSISTLTIQRTEQRDSAMYRCASSFVQGEQFFGPGTRLTVL.

The chain is built from TRBV19 and TRBJ1-5. Germline V CDR1 and CDR2: LNHDA, SQIVND (reference sequence). The CDR3 runs to 15 residues. This CDR3 reads CASSSRGGGNQPQHF.

The V call is TRBV10-3, the J call TRBJ2-3; there is no DNA to check the TCRdb D call of TRBD1. Germline CDR1 reads ENHRY; CDR2 reads SYGVKD. The CDR3 contains 13 residues. CDR3 protein: CAITGTLTDTQYF.

This chain uses TRBV4-2 with TRBJ1-6; the D call from TCRdb, TRBD1, cannot be confirmed without DNA. In germline, CDR1 is LGHNA, CDR2 YNFKEQ. The CDR3 is 15 amino acids. The CDR3 sequence: CASSQQFEGFSPLHF.

V is TRBV19 and J is TRBJ2-7; TCRdb proposes TRBD1, but this gene call is untestable without DNA. The CDR3 loop spans 13 amino acids. Germline V lookup: CDR1 LNHDA, CDR2 SQIVND (reference sequence). CDR3 in amino acids: CASSIQGTYEQYF.

This chain links TRBV28 with TRBJ2-7; no DNA is available, so the TRBD1 call from TCRdb remains unchecked. There are 15 residues in the CDR3. Germline V gene data show CDR1 as MDHEN and CDR2 as SYDVKM. The CDR3 sequence is CASSSPGTGTYEQYF.

The rearrangement uses TRBV12-3 or TRBV12-4 and TRBJ1-1. This CDR3 is built from 14 residues. CDR3 protein: CASSYILTTTEAFF.

J is TRBJ2-1 and V is TRBV5-1; without DNA, the TCRdb call of TRBD1 cannot be checked. The V gene's germline CDR1 is SGHRS and CDR2 YFSETQ. This CDR3 is built from 14 residues. The CDR3 loop is CASSGGGIGDEQFF.

The rearrangement links TRBV2 to TRBJ2-7; TCRdb picks TRBD1, but there is no DNA to check that call. Germline V gene lookup returns CDR1 SNHLY and CDR2 FYNNEI. The CDR3 totals 12 residues. CDR3 sequence reads: CASGNSGGEQYF.

The rearrangement joins TRBV25-1 to TRBJ1-3; the TRBD1 assignment by TCRdb is unverifiable without DNA. CDR3 size: 16 residues. Germline V CDR1 and CDR2: MGHDK, SYGVNS. CDR3 residues: CASSPFTPQGGNTIYF.

The genes are TRBV5-1 and TRBJ2-5; the D gene TCRdb calls, TRBD2, cannot be checked with no DNA. Germline V gives CDR1 SGHRS, CDR2 YFSETQ. The CDR3 spans 12 residues. The CDR3 sequence is CASARVQETQYF.

The chain carries TRBV7-9 and TRBJ2-5; TCRdb's D call of TRBD2 is untestable without DNA. CDR1 is SEHNR, CDR2 FQNEAQ, per germline (reference sequence). The CDR3 length is 13 residues. CDR3: CASVAGTVETQYF.

The chain combines TRBV5-1 with TRBJ2-5; without DNA, the TCRdb call of TRBD1 cannot be checked. Germline-derived CDR1 and CDR2 are SGHRS and YFSETQ. The CDR3 covers 17 residues. The CDR3 region is CASSGRGQDPYQETQYF.

This chain links TRBV5-1 with TRBJ2-3. This CDR3 has 16 residues. Germline V CDR1 and CDR2: SGHRS, YFSETQ. The CDR3 sequence is CASSLGFGSSTDTQYF.

This chain connects TRBV6-2 or TRBV6-3 to TRBJ1-1. The CDR3 length is 13 residues. In germline, CDR1 is MNHEY, CDR2 SVGEGT. Here the CDR3 reads CASSLEEGPEAFF.

The gene calls are TRBV7-2 and TRBJ1-2. Germline V CDR1 and CDR2: SGHTA, FQGNSA. CDR3 size: 13 residues. CDR3 sequence: CASGGTVSYGYTF. The variable domain in full, with the rest retrieved from reference TRBV7-2 and TRBJ1-2, is GAGVSQSPSNKVTEKGKDVELRCDPISGHTALYWYRQSLGQGLEFLIYFQGNSAPDKSGLPSDRFSAERTGGSVSTLTIQRTQQEDSAVYLCASGGTVSYGYTFGSGTRLTVV.

The chain joins TRBV9 to TRBJ1-3; TCRdb outputs TRBD1, but without DNA this stays unchecked. Germline V lookup: CDR1 SGDLS, CDR2 YYNGEE. The CDR3 loop spans 17 amino acids. The CDR3 here is CASSVYSDRGSGNTIYF.

The chain is built from TRBV20-1 and TRBJ2-7; TCRdb picks TRBD2, but there is no DNA to check that call. The CDR3 loop spans 15 amino acids. The germline gives CDR1 DFQATT, CDR2 SNEGSKA (reference sequence). The CDR3 loop is CSASPEAGGQDEQYF.

The chain has TRBV9 and TRBJ2-3. Looked up from germline, CDR1 is SGDLS and CDR2 is YYNGEE. This CDR3 has 16 residues. CDR3 sequence reads: CASSVGGSVGTDTQYF.